Sequencing of this TCR beta chain was carried out in a study of identical twins. The study's findings and limits: Rather than following the same donors, the conclusions depended on cross-sectional statistical analysis. Cord blood's abundant beta clonotypes had fewer insertions, unlike memory repertoires. Analyses of zero insertions could be partly confounded by invariant MAIT and iNKT cells.

V was pared by 0 bases and J by 9 bases, with 15 bases between. CDR1 DFQATT and CDR2 SNEGSKA come from the germline V gene (reference sequence). The CDR3 loop spans 14 amino acids. TCRdb re-analysed the 5' RACE reads in MiXCR, keeping a single row per CDR3 protein. The table records hundreds of thousands of distinct CDR3 sequences, about 20% of them present only once. This clonotype was seen ten or more times. Its antigen remains unknown. Separately, the same data were catalogued under a study of T cells expressing NK-cell markers. That report adds: A range of roughly 1.0-7.0% of CD8+ T cells consisted of dominant NKG2C+ clonotypes in several donors.

Sequencing was done on a sample of PBMCs. The gene calls are TRBV20-1 and TRBJ2-1; D possibly uses TRBD1 or TRBD2 (5 bases each). This TCR came from a woman aged 18 to 35 in good health. The CDR3 sequence is CSAREPRVGSEQFF. CDR3 DNA: TGCAGTGCTAGAGAGCCCAGGGTAGGGAGTGAGCAGTTCTTC.